These 28 T cell receptor beta chains were sequenced from one sample in a study of blood T cell repertoires in COVID-19 (dated by TCRdb to the early 2020s). The method behind the library was the immunoSEQ multiplex PCR assay. In its TCRdb copy, this immuneACCESS table keeps in-frame sequences only and misses some clones. Where compared with another copy, unresolved V genes explain less than half of these, and the others have no known cause. The table for this sample lists 130,000 to 150,000 clones; roughly 80% of them were counted only once. The ten largest clones represent about 5% of the sample. Input material: peripheral blood. Receptor source: a human donor in a cohort sampled during active COVID-19.

The rearrangement uses TRBV6-6 and TRBJ2-7, with 11 bases matching TRBD2. From germline, CDR1 is MNHNY and CDR2 SVGAGI (reference sequence). The CDR3 sequence is 16 residues long. With V trimmed by 2 bases and J by 7 bases, 10 bases remained unmatched. CDR3 protein: CASSYRGLAATREQYV. The CDR3, as DNA: TGTGCCAGCAGTTACAGGGGACTAGCGGCGACTAGGGAGCAGTACGTC.

The J gene is TRBJ2-7, the V gene TRBV6-5; 9 bases are shared with TRBD2. The CDR3 spans 13 residues. Germline trimming cut 6 bases from V and 2 bases from J; bases unmatched to any gene: 2. Germline-derived CDR1 and CDR2 are MNHEY and SVGAGI. The CDR3 loop is CASSLAGTYEQYF. DNA for the CDR3: TGTGCCAGCAGCCTAGCGGGGACCTACGAGCAGTACTTC.

V gene TRBV9 combines with J gene TRBJ1-3; the D is unclear. The V end was cut by 3 bases, the J end by 0 bases, with 4 bases between. Germline loops: CDR1 SGDLS, CDR2 YYNGEE. CDR3 length equals 13 residues. CDR3 DNA: TGTGCCAGCAGCGCTAACTCTGGAAACACCATATATTTT. Its translation: CASSANSGNTIYF.

The chain combines TRBV10-3 with TRBJ1-2; 8 bases agree with TRBD1. The CDR3 totals 17 residues. Germline V gene lookup returns CDR1 ENHRY and CDR2 SYGVKD. V dropped 3 bases and J dropped 3; count of bases not matched to a gene: 12. CDR3 in DNA: TGTGCCATCAGTGAAATTGGGAGGACAGGGATACACTATGGCTACACCTTC. Its protein product is CAISEIGRTGIHYGYTF.

This clone has only a few counts. V gene TRBV6-1 combines with J gene TRBJ1-2; possible D gene TRBD1, 6 bases. Between the trimmed V and J ends, which lost 3 bases and 5 bases, there was a span of 7 bases. Germline-derived CDR1 and CDR2 are MNHNS and SASEGT. The CDR3 length is 12 residues. The CDR3 region is CASSEQGYGYTF. In DNA, the CDR3 is TGTGCCAGCAGTGAGCAGGGGTATGGCTACACCTTC.

The rearrangement links TRBV5-1 to TRBJ1-1; D not resolved. Looked up from germline, CDR1 is SGHRS and CDR2 is YFSETQ. The CDR3 sequence is 16 residues long. V dropped 0 bases and J dropped 1 base, with 13 bases sitting between them. CDR3 coding DNA: TGCGCCAGCAGCTTGGCTGTGACATCCGCGAACACTGAAGCTTTCTTT. Its translation: CASSLAVTSANTEAFF.

The rearrangement links TRBV19 to TRBJ2-2; TRBD1 aligns across 10 bases. The CDR3 loop spans 14 amino acids. CDR1 is LNHDA, CDR2 SQIVND, per germline (reference sequence). The junction had 4 bases not matched to a gene; V was cut back by 6 bases and J by 6 bases. The chain's CDR3 is CASRDRGSAGELFF. CDR3 sequence (DNA): TGTGCCAGTAGGGACAGGGGGAGCGCCGGGGAGCTGTTTTTT.

The J gene is TRBJ1-4, the V gene TRBV11-2; D might be TRBD1 (6 bases). CDR1 is SGHAT, CDR2 FQNNGV, per germline. V gave up 1 base and J gave up 3 bases, with 15 bases separating them. The length of the CDR3 is 17 residues. CDR3 in amino acids: CASSLGERGTSNEKLFF. DNA of the CDR3: TGTGCCAGCAGCTTAGGGGAGAGAGGGACATCTAATGAAAAACTGTTTTTT.

The V and J genes are TRBV30 and TRBJ1-4; D is possibly TRBD1 (5 bases). The germline gives CDR1 GTSNPN, CDR2 SVGIG (reference sequence). V was cut by 0 bases and J by 7 bases, with 15 bases left in between. The CDR3 consists of 15 residues. CDR3 bases: TGTGCCTGGAGTGTATTCGCTGGTAGGGGTGAAAAACTGTTTTTT. This codes for CAWSVFAGRGEKLFF. The variable domain in full, with the rest retrieved from reference TRBV30 and TRBJ1-4, is SQTIHQWPATLVQPVGSPLSLECTVEGTSNPNLYWYRQAAGRGLQLLFYSVGIGQISSEVPQNLSASRPQDRQFILSSKKLLLSDSGFYLCAWSVFAGRGEKLFFGSGTQLSVL.

V gene TRBV27 combines with J gene TRBJ2-1; maybe TRBD1 (6 bases). This CDR3 has 15 amino acids. Per germline, CDR1 MNHEY and CDR2 SMNVEV (reference sequence). V lost 0 bases and J 2 bases, leaving 8 bases between the germline ends. CDR3 amino acids: CASSLSGGPYNEQFF. CDR3 sequence (DNA): TGTGCCAGCAGTTTATCTGGGGGCCCCTACAATGAGCAGTTCTTC.

The table lists this clone with a count of one. The chain uses TRBV18 and TRBJ1-2; TRBD1 matches 8 bases. The CDR3 is 15 residues long. V lost 3 bases to trimming and J lost 6 bases; unmatched junction nucleotides: 9. Germline-derived CDR1 and CDR2 are KGHSH and LQKENI. The CDR3 here is CASSPRDRTGDGYTF. CDR3 coding DNA: TGTGCCAGCTCACCTCGGGACAGGACTGGGGATGGCTACACCTTC. The full variable domain, with the rest looked up from reference TRBV18 and TRBJ1-2, is NAGVMQNPRHLVRRRGQEARLRCSPMKGHSHVYWYRQLPEEGLKFMVYLQKENIIDESGMPKERFSAEFPKEGPSILRIQQVVRGDSAAYFCASSPRDRTGDGYTFGSGTRLTVV.

The chain employs TRBV5-1 and TRBJ1-2, with TRBD1 as a possible D gene (6 bases). The V gene lost 4 bases and the J gene lost 7 bases, with 23 bases spanning the gap. The germline V gene has CDR1 SGHRS and CDR2 YFSETQ. This CDR3 region has 16 residues. In DNA, the CDR3 is TGCGCCAGCAGCCCCTTGGAACAGGGCCTTGGGGGTGGCTACACCTTC. Protein: CASSPLEQGLGGGYTF.

In its sample, this clone was seen once. The chain uses TRBV6-1 and TRBJ1-2, with D possibly TRBD1 on 5 matching bases. V lost 2 bases, J lost 4 bases, and 14 bases lay in between. Per the germline V gene, CDR1 is MNHNS and CDR2 is SASEGT. The CDR3 sequence is 15 residues long. CDR3 protein: CASSEYWGVGYGYTF. DNA of the CDR3: TGTGCCAGCAGTGAATATTGGGGGGTCGGCTATGGCTACACCTTC.

The chain joins TRBV7-9 to TRBJ2-7, with 15 nucleotides matching TRBD2. The CDR3 is 15 residues long. The ends lost 5 bases at V and 4 bases at J; junction bases unmatched: 3. Germline values: CDR1 SEHNR, CDR2 FQNEAQ (reference sequence). The CDR3 region is CASSPGTSGRYEQYF. CDR3 sequence (DNA): TGTGCCAGCAGCCCAGGGACTAGCGGGAGGTACGAGCAGTACTTC.

V is TRBV3-1 (or the pseudogene TRBV3-2) and J is TRBJ2-1, with 10 positions matching TRBD2. The V gene end was trimmed by 3 bases and the J gene end by 15 bases; junction bases not matched to a gene: 14. Germline values: CDR1 LGHDT, CDR2 YNNKEL (reference sequence). The CDR3 contains 15 residues. CDR3 residues: CASSHSLAGASSGFF. The CDR3 DNA reads TGTGCCAGCAGCCACTCCCTAGCGGGGGCCTCCTCCGGGTTCTTC.

This chain uses TRBV13 with TRBJ2-3; the match to TRBD2 covers 12 bases. This CDR3 is 18 amino acids long. V trimming: 2 bases; J trimming: 4 bases; junction bases outside the gene matches: 10. The V gene's germline CDR1 is PRHDT and CDR2 FYEKMQ (reference sequence). The CDR3 DNA reads as TGTGCCAGCAGCTTAATGGCTAGCGGGAGGGCCCGGGCAGATACGCAGTATTTT. Its protein is CASSLMASGRARADTQYF.

This clone was picked up a small number of times. The chain has TRBV27 and TRBJ1-5; 8 nucleotides agree with TRBD1. Germline lookup yields CDR1 MNHEY and CDR2 SMNVEV (reference sequence). With 9 bases clipped from V and 2 bases from J, the junction kept 6 bases outside the gene matches. This CDR3 is built from 14 residues. The CDR3 is CASKGQAGNQPQHF. The CDR3 DNA is TGTGCCAGTAAGGGACAGGCAGGCAATCAGCCCCAGCATTTT.

V and J are TRBV6-5 and TRBJ2-1; 9 bases are a match to TRBD2. The length of the CDR3 is 15 residues. Germline-derived CDR1 and CDR2 are MNHEY and SVGAGI. Trimming removed 4 bases from V and 6 bases from J; junction bases left unmatched: 7. The CDR3 DNA is TGTGCCAGCAGTTTGAGCGGGGGGAGTGGCAATGAGCAGTTCTTC. This translates into CASSLSGGSGNEQFF.

The chain combines TRBV25-1 with TRBJ1-2; D perhaps matches TRBD1 (5 bases). The CDR3 consists of 15 residues. Per germline, CDR1 MGHDK and CDR2 SYGVNS. Trimming removed 3 bases from V and 2 bases from J, with 13 bases in between. The DNA for the CDR3 is TGTGCCAGCAGTGATCCCCGGGGGGGGAACTATGGCTACACCTTC. This translates into CASSDPRGGNYGYTF.

The chain recombines TRBV3-1 (or the pseudogene TRBV3-2) with TRBJ2-2, with 14 bases fitting TRBD2. The CDR3 has 19 amino acids. V lost 6 bases to trimming and J lost 10 bases; unmatched junction nucleotides: 19. Germline V CDR1 and CDR2: LGHDT, YNNKEL (reference sequence). This CDR3 is CASSYSGTSGSQGIEELFF. DNA of the CDR3: TGTGCCAGCAGTTACTCCGGGACTAGCGGGAGCCAGGGCATTGAGGAGCTGTTTTTT.

The chain links TRBV3-1 (or the pseudogene TRBV3-2) to TRBJ2-1; TRBD2 aligns across 13 bases. The CDR3 loop spans 16 amino acids. J gave up 7 bases and V 6 bases, and 9 bases lay outside the gene matches. Germline CDR1 is LGHDT and CDR2 is YNNKEL (reference sequence). The CDR3 DNA is TGTGCCAGCAGAGCCACTAGCGGGAGGGCGTATAATGAGCAGTTCTTC. Its translation: CASRATSGRAYNEQFF.

The chain uses TRBV7-3 and TRBJ2-2; 8 bases line up with TRBD1. CDR3 size: 17 residues. Germline assignment: CDR1 SGHTA and CDR2 FQGTGA. The ends lost 3 bases at V and 5 bases at J; junction bases unmatched: 11. The CDR3 nucleotides read TGTGCCAGCAGCTTGTCGCACAGGGGGACGGGAACCGGGGAGCTGTTTTTT. Its protein product is CASSLSHRGTGTGELFF. Complete variable domain (other parts from reference TRBV7-3 and TRBJ2-2): GAGVSQTPSNKVTEKGKYVELRCDPISGHTALYWYRQSLGQGPEFLIYFQGTGAADDSGLPNDRFFAVRPEGSVSTLKIQRTERGDSAVYLCASSLSHRGTGTGELFFGEGSRLTVL.

The chain is built from TRBV29-1 and TRBJ2-3; maybe TRBD2 (5 bases). The CDR3 spans 12 residues. V was cut by 8 bases and J by 0 bases, with 9 bases left in between. Germline V gives CDR1 SQVTM, CDR2 ANQGSEA. Here the CDR3 reads CSPGDSTDTQYF. CDR3 nucleotides: TGCAGCCCCGGGGATAGCACAGATACGCAGTATTTT.

The chain combines TRBV7-2 with TRBJ2-7; TRBD1 might be the D (6 bases). CDR3 length: 13 residues. The germline V gene has CDR1 SGHTA and CDR2 FQGNSA. V lost 10 bases and J 0 bases, leaving 13 bases between the germline ends. CDR3 sequence (DNA): TGTGCCACGCAAAAGACAGGCTCCTACGAGCAGTACTTC. Translation: CATQKTGSYEQYF.

V usage is TRBV27 and J usage is TRBJ2-7; 9 bases agree with TRBD1. This CDR3 region has 15 residues. In germline, CDR1 is MNHEY, CDR2 SMNVEV (reference sequence). The trim removed 2 bases at V and 3 bases at J, leaving 5 bases unmatched. CDR3 DNA sequence: TGTGCCAGCAGTTTACGGGGACAGGGAGTCTACGAGCAGTACTTC. As protein: CASSLRGQGVYEQYF.

Only a few counts were recorded for this clone. The chain employs TRBV6-5 and TRBJ1-5; no definite D call. V lost 0 bases and J 0 bases, leaving 9 bases between the germline ends. The length of the CDR3 is 16 residues. The germline V gene encodes CDR1 MNHEY and CDR2 SVGAGI. In DNA form, the CDR3 reads TGTGCCAGCAGTTACTCGGTCACAGATAGCAATCAGCCCCAGCATTTT. Protein: CASSYSVTDSNQPQHF.

In its sample, this clone was seen a few times. The rearrangement joins TRBV18 to TRBJ1-2; D is perhaps TRBD1 (5 bases). The CDR3 length is 14 residues. V was pared by 2 bases and J by 3 bases, with 10 bases between. Germline CDR1 KGHSH, CDR2 LQKENI. The CDR3 coding sequence is TGTGCCAGCTCACCATCCGACAGCGACTATGGCTACACCTTC. It specifies CASSPSDSDYGYTF.

The V and J genes are TRBV3-1 (or the pseudogene TRBV3-2) and TRBJ2-1, with TRBD2 identical over 13 bases. The V and J ends lost 1 base and 12 bases, in that order; junction bases with no gene match: 9. This CDR3 contains 16 residues. Germline CDR1 reads LGHDT; CDR2 reads YNNKEL (reference sequence). The CDR3 reads CASSQALRLAGGGQFF. CDR3 sequence (DNA): TGTGCCAGCAGCCAAGCCCTGCGACTAGCGGGAGGCGGGCAGTTCTTC.